The rows below give T cell receptor beta chains drawn from one sample of a study of human T cells and chemical hapten exposure. TCRdb recomputed calls from the RACE reads with MiXCR, one row per CDR3 protein. The sample carries some 77,000 distinct CDR3 sequences, 8.6% recorded once. Sequencing was performed on whole blood. The receptor source for this set is a female donor in good health. Some clones in this sample may be carry-over from other donors' samples. Both conserved end residues are part of each CDR3. D genes are given only for firm matches. Rows may omit the clone size; those that give it use once, few, many or a size class.

d_gene: NA; abundance: NA; len: 13; v_gene: TRBV6-1; j_gene: TRBJ2-3; CDR3nt: TGTGCCAGCAGTGCAGGCCTATGGGATACGCAGTATTTT; CDR3aa: CASSAGLWDTQYF
d_gene: TRBD1; abundance: many; len: 16; v_gene: TRBV11-2; j_gene: TRBJ1-2; CDR3nt: TGTGCCAGCAGCTTAGGGATGGGACAGGGTTCACATGGCTACACCTTC; CDR3aa: CASSLGMGQGSHGYTF
d_gene: TRBD2; abundance: many; len: 15; v_gene: TRBV10-3; j_gene: TRBJ2-3; CDR3nt: TGTGCCATCAGGAACCCTAGCGGGGGGAGAGATACGCAGTATTTT; CDR3aa: CAIRNPSGGRDTQYF
d_gene: TRBD2; abundance: many; len: 15; v_gene: TRBV20-1; j_gene: TRBJ2-3; CDR3nt: TGCAGTGCTAGAGAGGGTTCGGGGGGGACAGATACGCAGTATTTT; CDR3aa: CSAREGSGGTDTQYF
d_gene: TRBD2; abundance: many; len: 19; v_gene: TRBV2; j_gene: TRBJ2-6; CDR3nt: TGTGCCAGCAGCCGCGGGGGGGTGGAGGGATCATCTGGGGCCAACGTCCTGACTTTC; CDR3aa: CASSRGGVEGSSGANVLTF
d_gene: NA; abundance: many; len: 13; v_gene: TRBV7-9; j_gene: TRBJ1-1; CDR3nt: TGTGCCAGCAGCTTCAGGGAGAACACTGAAGCTTTCTTT; CDR3aa: CASSFRENTEAFF
d_gene: NA; abundance: NA; len: 13; v_gene: TRBV5-1; j_gene: TRBJ2-7; CDR3nt: TGCGCCAGCAGCTTGGCCCCCCCCTACGAGCAGTACTTC; CDR3aa: CASSLAPPYEQYF
d_gene: NA; abundance: many; len: 16; v_gene: TRBV5-1; j_gene: TRBJ2-4; CDR3nt: TGCGCCAGCAGCTTGGATCCCGGTCCGGCAGCCAGCATTCAGTACTTC; CDR3aa: CASSLDPGPAASIQYF
d_gene: TRBD1; abundance: NA; len: 15; v_gene: TRBV9; j_gene: TRBJ2-2; CDR3nt: TGTGCCAGCAGCAAATGGACAGGGGGCACCGGGGAGCTGTTTTTT; CDR3aa: CASSKWTGGTGELFF
d_gene: NA; abundance: NA; len: 17; v_gene: TRBV20-1; j_gene: TRBJ1-6; CDR3nt: TGCAGTGCTAGAGCCCCGACCGGGAGCTCCTATAATTCACCCCTCCACTTT; CDR3aa: CSARAPTGSSYNSPLHF
d_gene: TRBD1; abundance: NA; len: 12; v_gene: TRBV20-1; j_gene: TRBJ2-7; CDR3nt: TGCAGTGCTTTACGACAGGGGGACGAGCAGTACTTC; CDR3aa: CSALRQGDEQYF
d_gene: TRBD1; abundance: NA; len: 16; v_gene: TRBV12-3/TRBV12-4; j_gene: TRBJ2-3; CDR3nt: TGTGCCAGCACCCCAGACCCTGGACAGGGGGCAGATACGCAGTATTTT; CDR3aa: CASTPDPGQGADTQYF
d_gene: NA; abundance: many; len: 14; v_gene: TRBV7-9; j_gene: TRBJ1-6; CDR3nt: TGTGCCAGCAGCTTATTCTCTTCGGGGGGACCCCTCCACTTT; CDR3aa: CASSLFSSGGPLHF
d_gene: NA; abundance: NA; len: 15; v_gene: TRBV7-3; j_gene: TRBJ2-7; CDR3nt: TGTGCCAGCAGCCCAGCCGGGACCCCCTCCTACGAGCAGTACTTC; CDR3aa: CASSPAGTPSYEQYF
d_gene: TRBD2; abundance: few; len: 14; v_gene: TRBV2; j_gene: TRBJ2-5; CDR3nt: TGTGCCAGCAGTGAATGGCGGGGGGAGGAGACCCAGTACTTC; CDR3aa: CASSEWRGEETQYF
d_gene: TRBD1; abundance: many; len: 16; v_gene: TRBV20-1; j_gene: TRBJ1-2; CDR3nt: TGCAGTGCTAGACTCCCGGGACAGGGGACCTCCTATGGCTACACCTTC; CDR3aa: CSARLPGQGTSYGYTF
d_gene: NA; abundance: many; len: 15; v_gene: TRBV4-2; j_gene: TRBJ2-7; CDR3nt: TGTGCCAGCAGCCCCACTGGATCACGGACCTACGAGCAGTACTTC; CDR3aa: CASSPTGSRTYEQYF
d_gene: NA; abundance: few; len: 16; v_gene: TRBV6-2/TRBV6-3; j_gene: TRBJ1-1; CDR3nt: TGTGCCAGCAGTTACTTCCCCCGGACAGAAAACACTGAAGCTTTCTTT; CDR3aa: CASSYFPRTENTEAFF
d_gene: NA; abundance: few; len: 12; v_gene: TRBV2; j_gene: TRBJ2-1; CDR3nt: TGTGCCAGCAGGGGCGGTCCCAATGAGCAGTTCTTC; CDR3aa: CASRGGPNEQFF
d_gene: NA; abundance: few; len: 19; v_gene: TRBV25-1; j_gene: TRBJ2-1; CDR3nt: TGTGCCAGCAGTGGATCCTTCTCTGGACGGGACGGGATCTACAATGAGCAGTTCTTC; CDR3aa: CASSGSFSGRDGIYNEQFF
d_gene: NA; abundance: many; len: 15; v_gene: TRBV5-1; j_gene: TRBJ1-4; CDR3nt: TGCGCCAGCAGCCCATACGGGGGGCGGGACGAAAAACTGTTTTTT; CDR3aa: CASSPYGGRDEKLFF
d_gene: NA; abundance: many; len: 13; v_gene: TRBV29-1; j_gene: TRBJ2-7; CDR3nt: TGCAGCGCCGCCCGGGGACCAACCTACGAGCAGTACTTC; CDR3aa: CSAARGPTYEQYF
d_gene: NA; abundance: few; len: 13; v_gene: TRBV29-1; j_gene: TRBJ1-2; CDR3nt: TGCAGCGTTAGACGCCTTGCTAACTATGGCTACACCTTC; CDR3aa: CSVRRLANYGYTF
d_gene: NA; abundance: many; len: 12; v_gene: TRBV10-3; j_gene: TRBJ2-3; CDR3nt: TGTGCCATCAGTGAGTCGTCAGATACGCAGTATTTT; CDR3aa: CAISESSDTQYF
d_gene: TRBD1; abundance: NA; len: 14; v_gene: TRBV20-1; j_gene: TRBJ2-1; CDR3nt: TGCAGTGGGCCACGGACAGGGATTTACAATGAGCAGTTCTTC; CDR3aa: CSGPRTGIYNEQFF
d_gene: TRBD1; abundance: many; len: 17; v_gene: TRBV9; j_gene: TRBJ1-3; CDR3nt: TGTGCCAGCAGCCCCAGGACAGGGCGCCTCTCTGGAAACACCATATATTTT; CDR3aa: CASSPRTGRLSGNTIYF
d_gene: NA; abundance: few; len: 13; v_gene: TRBV2; j_gene: TRBJ2-3; CDR3nt: TGTGCCAGCAGTGATGCGGGGCCCAATACGCAGTATTTT; CDR3aa: CASSDAGPNTQYF
d_gene: NA; abundance: few; len: 15; v_gene: TRBV12-3/TRBV12-4; j_gene: TRBJ2-1; CDR3nt: TGTGCCAGCAGTGCCCCAGCGGGTTACAACAATGAGCAGTTCTTC; CDR3aa: CASSAPAGYNNEQFF
d_gene: TRBD1; abundance: NA; len: 17; v_gene: TRBV4-3; j_gene: TRBJ1-4; CDR3nt: TGCGCCAGCAGCCAAAGGGACAGGGGGCTTGTCAATGAAAAACTGTTTTTT; CDR3aa: CASSQRDRGLVNEKLFF
d_gene: NA; abundance: NA; len: 13; v_gene: TRBV6-2/TRBV6-3; j_gene: TRBJ2-5; CDR3nt: TGTGCCAGCAGGCCCCAGGGGCAAGAGACCCAGTACTTC; CDR3aa: CASRPQGQETQYF
d_gene: NA; abundance: many; len: 15; v_gene: TRBV7-3; j_gene: TRBJ2-1; CDR3nt: TGTGCCAGCAGCTTAAGGGCAGGGTACCACAATGAGCAGTTCTTC; CDR3aa: CASSLRAGYHNEQFF
d_gene: TRBD2; abundance: few; len: 16; v_gene: TRBV6-2/TRBV6-3; j_gene: TRBJ2-4; CDR3nt: TGTGCCAGCAGTTACGAGGCGGGGGGACTCAAAAACATTCAGTACTTC; CDR3aa: CASSYEAGGLKNIQYF